This is a list of T cell receptor beta chains from one sample in a study of T cells in Graves' hyperthyroidism and ophthalmopathy. Using its own MiXCR run on the multiplex PCR reads, TCRdb lists one record per CDR3 protein. Of 490,000 or so distinct CDR3 sequences listed, around 43% are singletons. The specimen sequenced was peripheral blood or thyroid tissue (not recorded which). The receptors were gathered from an adult woman with Graves' disease, either hyperthyroidism or ophthalmopathy (not recorded which). CDR3s include the opening cysteine and the closing phenylalanine or tryptophan. D genes are given only for firm matches. The size field is filled for only some rows; it gives once, few, many or a size class.

V,D,J,size,DNA,CDR3
TRBV9,-,TRBJ2-7,-,TGTGCCAGCAGCGTAGAAGGGGGTAACTACGAGCAGTACTTC,CASSVEGGNYEQYF
TRBV9,-,TRBJ1-2,few,TGTGCCAGCAGCGTAACCATACAGGGAGTGGAAGGCTACACCTTC,CASSVTIQGVEGYTF
TRBV20-1,-,TRBJ2-6,-,TGCAGTGCTAGCGCTCCAGGGGCCTACGTCCTGACTTTC,CSASAPGAYVLTF
TRBV20-1,TRBD1,TRBJ1-6,-,TGCAGTGCGACCGGGACAGGGATATTTTTTGGGAATTCACCCCTCCACTTT,CSATGTGIFFGNSPLHF
TRBV5-1,-,TRBJ2-7,many,TGCGCCAGCAGCTTACAGGACTTCCCGGGAGAGCAGTACTTC,CASSLQDFPGEQYF
TRBV28,-,TRBJ1-6,few,TGTGCCAGCAGTTTCGCAGGGAGTAGGATTTCACCCCTCCACTTT,CASSFAGSRISPLHF
TRBV7-9,-,TRBJ2-2,many,TGTGCCAGCAGCCAGGCGGGGGCATTCAGAAGGACCGGGGAGCTGTTTTTT,CASSQAGAFRRTGELFF
TRBV29-1,-,TRBJ2-7,-,TGCAGCGTAGGGCAGGGGGGAAGGAACGAGCAGTACTTC,CSVGQGGRNEQYF
TRBV5-1,-,TRBJ1-2,once,TGCGCCAGCAGCTTGCAGGGTTACTATGGCTACACCTTC,CASSLQGYYGYTF
TRBV29-1,-,TRBJ1-4,-,TGCAGCGTTGCGGGGGGCGCGGGTGAAAAACTGTTTTTT,CSVAGGAGEKLFF
TRBV25-1,-,TRBJ1-2,-,TGTGCCAGCAGTACCCACACAGTGGGCTATGGCTACACCTTC,CASSTHTVGYGYTF
TRBV27,-,TRBJ1-1,-,TGTGCCAGCAGTAAGGCATGGGCGGGGAACACTGAAGCTTTCTTT,CASSKAWAGNTEAFF
TRBV29-1,-,TRBJ2-7,-,TGCAGCGTTCATGAGGATACAGTGTACGAGCAGTACTTC,CSVHEDTVYEQYF
TRBV7-8,TRBD2,TRBJ2-5,few,TGTGCCAGCAGCTTACGACTAGCGGGAACCCAAGAGACCCAGTACTTC,CASSLRLAGTQETQYF
TRBV5-5,-,TRBJ2-6,-,TGTGCCAGCAGCACGGACTCGGGGGCAGTTGGGGCCAACGTCCTGACTTTC,CASSTDSGAVGANVLTF
TRBV7-2,-,TRBJ1-6,few,TGTGCCAGCAGCCACTCGGACAGCGGCTCACCCCTCCACTTT,CASSHSDSGSPLHF
TRBV11-2,-,TRBJ1-1,-,TGTGCCAGCAGCTCACGACAGGCGAACACTGAAGCTTTCTTT,CASSSRQANTEAFF
TRBV29-1,TRBD2,TRBJ2-7,-,TGCAGCGACAGAAGGGCCGGGGGGAACCACGAGCAGTACTTC,CSDRRAGGNHEQYF
TRBV9,-,TRBJ2-5,-,TGTGCCAGCAACCTCGGAGACAGTCAAGAGACCCAGTACTTC,CASNLGDSQETQYF
TRBV7-2,-,TRBJ2-5,many,TGTGCCAGCAGCTTAGATGGTACTTCGACCCAGTACTTC,CASSLDGTSTQYF
TRBV11-2,-,TRBJ1-2,-,TGTGCCAGCAGTCAAAGGGGTCGCGGGGACTATGGCTACACCTTC,CASSQRGRGDYGYTF
TRBV6-5,TRBD1,TRBJ2-5,-,TGTGCCAGCAGTGACTGGAACAGGGGACCCAAGGAGACCCAGTACTTC,CASSDWNRGPKETQYF
TRBV6-5,-,TRBJ1-5,-,TGTGCCAGCAGCGACAGGCCCCATCAGCCCCAGCATTTT,CASSDRPHQPQHF
TRBV7-8,-,TRBJ1-1,many,TGTGCCAGCAGCTTAGAAAGGGCCACTGAAGCTTTCTTT,CASSLERATEAFF
TRBV5-1,-,TRBJ2-7,-,TGCGCCAGCAGCTTGGACGGCTACGAGCAGTGCTTC,CASSLDGYEQCF
TRBV19,-,TRBJ1-5,once,TGTGCCAGTAGTTCCCCCGACATCCGGCCCCAGCATTTT,CASSSPDIRPQHF
TRBV5-1,-,TRBJ1-3,-,TGCGCCAGCAGCTTGGGACAGTTGGACTCCACCATATATTTT,CASSLGQLDSTIYF
TRBV9,TRBD1,TRBJ1-3,once,TGTGCCAGCAGCGTTTCAGGGACAGTTGGAAACACCATATATTTT,CASSVSGTVGNTIYF
TRBV25-1,TRBD2,TRBJ2-5,few,TGTGCCAGCAGTCCCTCTAGCGGGAGAGCAGAGACCCAGTACTTC,CASSPSSGRAETQYF
TRBV5-1,TRBD1,TRBJ1-6,-,TGCGCCAGCAGCCTGGGACAGGTGGATTCACCCCTCCACTTT,CASSLGQVDSPLHF
TRBV9,TRBD2,TRBJ2-7,many,TGTGCCAGCAGCCCCACCGGGACTAGCTCCTACGAGCAGTACTTC,CASSPTGTSSYEQYF
TRBV7-2,-,TRBJ2-6,-,TGTGCCAGCAGCTCGCCATACAGGATCTCTGGGGCCAACGTCCTGACTTTC,CASSSPYRISGANVLTF
TRBV6-5,-,TRBJ2-7,many,TGTGCCAGCAGTTCCTTATTGGGGAGTGGGGACTACGAGCAGTACTTC,CASSSLLGSGDYEQYF
TRBV29-1,-,TRBJ1-2,-,TGCAGCGTTGTTAGGGACTCTGTCTATGGCTACACCTTC,CSVVRDSVYGYTF
TRBV12-3/TRBV12-4,-,TRBJ1-1,many,TGTGCCAGCAGTCAGACGACAGCCTTCACTGAAGCTTTCTTT,CASSQTTAFTEAFF
TRBV5-6,TRBD1,TRBJ1-3,-,TGTGCCAGCAGTTCATACTCAGGGGGTTACTCTGGAAACACCATATATTTT,CASSSYSGGYSGNTIYF
TRBV7-2,-,TRBJ2-2,few,TGTGCCAGCAGTACACAGGTTCGCGGGGAGCTGTTTTTT,CASSTQVRGELFF
TRBV7-9,TRBD2,TRBJ2-7,many,TGTGCCGGGGGGCTAGCGGGGAACTACGAGCAGTACTTC,CAGGLAGNYEQYF
TRBV20-1,-,TRBJ1-5,-,TGCAGTGCTAGAGATCTCCTAAGACAGCCCCAGCATTTT,CSARDLLRQPQHF
TRBV7-3,-,TRBJ2-2,many,TGTGCCAGCGCTAATAGTGCCGGGGAGCTGTTTTTT,CASANSAGELFF
TRBV20-1,-,TRBJ2-7,few,TGCAGTGTGGCCCAGAAAGCCTACGAGCAGTACTTC,CSVAQKAYEQYF
TRBV7-8,TRBD2,TRBJ2-5,-,TGTGCCAGCAGCCCCCGGCTAGCGGGAGCCCAGGAGACCCAGTACTTC,CASSPRLAGAQETQYF
TRBV6-6,-,TRBJ1-4,-,TGTGCCAGCACTAGGACAGACCACAGAGGAGGTGAAAAACTGTTTTTT,CASTRTDHRGGEKLFF
TRBV2,-,TRBJ2-5,-,TGTGCCAGCAGTGCCGGGATTGGAGAGACCCAGTACTTC,CASSAGIGETQYF
TRBV29-1,-,TRBJ2-7,-,TGCAGCGTTGAAGGGGGAACAGTGTACGAGAACGAGCAGTACTTC,CSVEGGTVYENEQYF
TRBV14,-,TRBJ1-6,-,TGTGCCAGCAGCCAAGATGAGGAGAATTCACCCCTCCACTTT,CASSQDEENSPLHF
TRBV19,-,TRBJ1-5,-,TGTGCCAGTACCCTTACAGGGCAGCCCCAGCATTTT,CASTLTGQPQHF
TRBV6-1,-,TRBJ1-1,many,TGTGCCAGCAGAAGGGAGTTGGGCACTGAAGCTTTCTTT,CASRRELGTEAFF
TRBV29-1,-,TRBJ2-7,-,TGCAGCGTTGCAGGGGTAAGGTTCTACGAGCAGTACTTC,CSVAGVRFYEQYF
TRBV29-1,-,TRBJ1-2,-,TGCAGCGTTATACCCGAGTCAGGACTTAATAACTATGGCTACACCTTC,CSVIPESGLNNYGYTF
TRBV9,TRBD1,TRBJ2-7,-,TGTGCCAGCAGCCTAGGGCCGGGACAGGGGGCTAACGAGCAGTACTTC,CASSLGPGQGANEQYF
TRBV2,-,TRBJ2-6,-,TGTGCCAGCAGTGACGTGGTCTCTGGGGCCAACGTCCTGACTTTC,CASSDVVSGANVLTF
TRBV9,-,TRBJ2-7,many,TGTGCCAGCAGCGTAGCTTCTAGCGGGACAGGGGAGCAGTACTTC,CASSVASSGTGEQYF
TRBV15,-,TRBJ1-2,few,TGTGCCACCAGCAGAGATCCAACAGGGATCGGAAGAAATGGCTACACCTTC,CATSRDPTGIGRNGYTF